The 27 T cell receptor beta chains given below trace back to one sample, sequenced in a study of blood T cell repertoires in COVID-19. Data came from immunoSEQ multiplex PCR; TCRdb stores just in-frame clones and leaves some out. Of approximately 37,000 clones listed, more than 85% are singletons. Sequencing input: peripheral blood. The receptors were gathered from a woman older than 75 with acute or convalescent COVID-19.

This clone was counted a single time. The V gene is TRBV5-1, the J gene TRBJ2-3; TRBD2 agrees at 9 bases. Per the germline V gene, CDR1 is SGHRS and CDR2 is YFSETQ. This CDR3 has 16 amino acids. V trimming: 0 bases; J trimming: 2 bases; junction bases outside the gene matches: 4. For the CDR3, the DNA is TGCGCCAGCAGCTTGGCCCAGCGGGGGGACACAGATACGCAGTATTTT. Its translation: CASSLAQRGDTDTQYF.

The chain combines TRBV6-5 with TRBJ2-1, with D uncertain. V was trimmed by 2 bases and J by 6 bases, leaving 11 bases between them. This CDR3 contains 14 residues. Looked up from germline, CDR1 is MNHEY and CDR2 is SVGAGI. The CDR3 loop reads CASSYDNNPNEQFF. In DNA, the CDR3 is TGTGCCAGCAGTTACGATAACAACCCCAATGAGCAGTTCTTC.

The V gene is TRBV6-5, the J gene TRBJ1-2; TRBD1 aligns across 7 bases. CDR1 is MNHEY and CDR2 is SVGAGI in the germline V gene. Unmatched junction bases numbered 5, after V lost 1 base and J lost 6 bases. CDR3 length equals 14 residues. The CDR3, as DNA: TGTGCCAGCAGTTACTGGGGAGACAGGGATGGCTACACCTTC. It specifies CASSYWGDRDGYTF.

The rearrangement joins TRBV5-1 to TRBJ2-7; D is undetermined. The ends were cut back, 6 bases at V and 0 bases at J, with 13 bases in the middle. CDR1 is SGHRS and CDR2 is YFSETQ in the germline V gene. The CDR3 runs 14 residues. This CDR3 reads CASTISAGSYEQYF. The CDR3 coding sequence is TGCGCCAGCACCATTTCGGCAGGCTCCTACGAGCAGTACTTC.

The chain links TRBV5-1 to TRBJ2-3; 8 nucleotides match TRBD1. The CDR3 contains 15 residues. Trimming cost V 5 bases and J 0 bases; bases outside gene matches: 5. The V gene's germline CDR1 is SGHRS and CDR2 YFSETQ. The CDR3 region is CASSRDRPSTDTQYF. The CDR3, as DNA: TGCGCCAGCAGTCGGGACAGGCCTAGCACAGATACGCAGTATTTT.

The gene calls are TRBV3-1 (or the pseudogene TRBV3-2) and TRBJ1-2; TRBD1 might be the D (6 bases). Germline-derived CDR1 and CDR2 are LGHDT and YNNKEL (reference sequence). The CDR3 spans 14 residues. The germline V and J ends were trimmed by 3 bases and 3 bases, with 11 bases remaining between them. This CDR3 is CASSQGGGDYGYTF. The CDR3 bases are TGTGCCAGCAGCCAGGGAGGGGGTGACTATGGCTACACCTTC.

V gene TRBV19 combines with J gene TRBJ2-2, with 7 bases matching TRBD2. J was trimmed by 5 bases and V by 5 bases; bases with no gene match: 8. Germline lookup yields CDR1 LNHDA and CDR2 SQIVND (reference sequence). The CDR3 extends over 15 amino acids. The CDR3, as DNA: TGTGCCAGTAGTCATGGGAGGGGCGAGACCGGGGAGCTGTTTTTT. This gives the protein CASSHGRGETGELFF.

V is TRBV7-3 and J is TRBJ1-2; possibly TRBD1 for D (5 bases). Germline lookup yields CDR1 SGHTA and CDR2 FQGTGA. The CDR3 loop spans 13 amino acids. Deletions cut 0 bases from V and 4 bases from J, with 6 bases between. CDR3 coding DNA: TGTGCCAGCAGCTTAACGGGGGGCTATGGCTACACCTTC. This encodes CASSLTGGYGYTF.

This clone was seen only a few times. The rearrangement joins TRBV5-1 to TRBJ2-7, with 7 positions matching TRBD1. From germline, CDR1 is SGHRS and CDR2 YFSETQ. The CDR3 has 14 residues. With 1 base clipped from V and 2 bases from J, the junction kept 3 bases outside the gene matches. DNA of the CDR3: TGCGCCAGCAGCTTGCGGCAGGGGGCCTACGAGCAGTACTTC. Its protein product is CASSLRQGAYEQYF.

The gene calls are TRBV5-1 and TRBJ1-1; D ambiguous. The germline V gene encodes CDR1 SGHRS and CDR2 YFSETQ. This CDR3 contains 14 residues. Trimming shortened V by 2 bases and J by 1 base, and 9 bases separated the two germline ends. CDR3 bases: TGCGCCAGCAGCTTCTCCGGGTCGAACACTGAAGCTTTCTTT. Translated, it gives CASSFSGSNTEAFF.

This clone was counted a few times. The V call is TRBV2, the J call TRBJ2-3, with 10 positions matching TRBD2. Germline V lookup: CDR1 SNHLY, CDR2 FYNNEI. The CDR3 sequence is 16 residues long. Unmatched junction bases numbered 9, after V lost 1 base and J lost 8 bases. CDR3 sequence reads: CASSEDSPSGGGTQYF. CDR3 bases: TGTGCCAGCAGTGAAGATTCTCCTAGCGGGGGAGGTACGCAGTATTTT.

The rearrangement uses TRBV11-2 and TRBJ2-3; maybe TRBD1 (6 bases). Germline loops: CDR1 SGHAT, CDR2 FQNNGV. V gave up 6 bases and J gave up 0 bases, with 13 bases separating them. The CDR3 covers 15 residues. As DNA, the CDR3 is TGTGCCAGCAGTTCCGGGACAATGAGCACAGATACGCAGTATTTT. Translating it yields CASSSGTMSTDTQYF.

This clone was found a few times. The genes are TRBV5-1 and TRBJ2-3, with D tentatively TRBD1 (5 bases). The germline gives CDR1 SGHRS, CDR2 YFSETQ. Trimming stripped 0 bases from V and 4 bases from J, with 12 bases between. CDR3 length: 15 amino acids. The CDR3, as DNA: TGCGCCAGCAGCTTGGGCGGACAAAGCGCAGATACGCAGTATTTT. Protein: CASSLGGQSADTQYF. The full variable domain, its missing parts supplied by reference TRBV5-1 and TRBJ2-3, is KAGVTQTPRYLIKTRGQQVTLSCSPISGHRSVSWYQQTPGQGLQFLFEYFSETQRNKGNFPGRFSGRQFSNSRSEMNVSTLELGDSALYLCASSLGGQSADTQYFGPGTRLTVL.

This clone was seen once. The J gene is TRBJ2-3, the V gene TRBV9; 12 nucleotides match TRBD2. CDR3 length: 14 residues. Trimming removed 4 bases from V and 9 bases from J; junction bases left unmatched: 6. Per the germline V gene, CDR1 is SGDLS and CDR2 is YYNGEE. The CDR3 loop is CASSPTSGGLTQYF. For the CDR3, the DNA is TGTGCCAGCAGCCCGACTAGCGGGGGTTTGACGCAGTATTTT.

This clone was counted a few times. The chain recombines TRBV7-2 with TRBJ1-1; weak D call: TRBD1 (5 bases). Germline loops: CDR1 SGHTA, CDR2 FQGNSA. The V and J ends lost 6 bases and 3 bases respectively, with 11 bases between them. The CDR3 is 13 amino acids. This CDR3 is CASRDGGYTEAFF. The CDR3 DNA sequence: TGTGCCAGCAGGGATGGGGGGTACACTGAAGCTTTCTTT.

This clone has just one count. The CDR3 reads CASSYGQGEYTEAFF. The CDR3 region has the DNA TGTGCCAGCAGCTACGGACAGGGCGAGTACACTGAAGCTTTCTTT. V gene TRBV7-8 combines with J gene TRBJ1-1; 8 bases align to TRBD1. Per the germline V gene, CDR1 is SGHVS and CDR2 is FQNEAQ. The CDR3 covers 15 residues. V trimming: 4 bases; J trimming: 3 bases; junction bases outside the gene matches: 7.

The chain recombines TRBV29-1 with TRBJ1-2; the match to TRBD1 covers 9 bases. This CDR3 comprises 15 residues. Germline trimming cut 4 bases from V and 8 bases from J; bases unmatched to any gene: 14. Per germline, CDR1 SQVTM and CDR2 ANQGSEA. CDR3 sequence reads: CSVADRGATILGYTF. In nucleotides, the CDR3 is TGCAGCGTTGCGGACAGGGGCGCGACTATTTTAGGCTACACCTTC.

The V call is TRBV4-1, the J call TRBJ1-2; tentative D call: TRBD1 (6 bases). Between the trimmed V and J ends, which lost 0 bases and 3 bases, there was a span of 14 bases. Germline V gene lookup returns CDR1 MGHRA and CDR2 YSYEKL. The CDR3 spans 16 residues. For the CDR3, the DNA is TGCGCCAGCAGCCAAGATTTTAACAGGGTAGACTATGGCTACACCTTC. It translates to CASSQDFNRVDYGYTF.

J is TRBJ2-7 and V is TRBV29-1, with 7 positions matching TRBD1. Germline V lookup: CDR1 SQVTM, CDR2 ANQGSEA. Trimming at V came to 7 bases and at J to 2 bases, leaving 8 bases not matched to a gene. The CDR3 extends over 13 amino acids. CDR3 DNA sequence: TGCAGCGCACGACAGGGATGGGCCTACGAGCAGTACTTC. Translation: CSARQGWAYEQYF.

This CDR3 reads CASSPDRVAWGLNQPQHF. The CDR3 DNA reads as TGTGCCAGCAGCCCGGACAGGGTGGCTTGGGGACTCAATCAGCCCCAGCATTTT. The chain combines TRBV3-1 (or the pseudogene TRBV3-2) with TRBJ1-5, with 8 bases aligning to TRBD1. Germline V gene lookup returns CDR1 LGHDT and CDR2 YNNKEL (reference sequence). The CDR3 loop spans 18 amino acids. The junction had 14 bases not matched to a gene; V was cut back by 4 bases and J by 3 bases.

The V and J genes are TRBV5-1 and TRBJ2-2, with 7 bases aligning to TRBD2. The CDR3 is 17 amino acids. The V segment lost 4 bases and the J segment 2 bases; nucleotides outside the gene matches: 11. CDR1 is SGHRS, CDR2 YFSETQ, per germline. Written as DNA, the CDR3 is TGCGCCAGCAGCCCGATATTAAGCGGGGTTAACACCGGGGAGCTGTTTTTT. As protein: CASSPILSGVNTGELFF.

The J gene is TRBJ2-1, the V gene TRBV5-1; 8 bases are a match to TRBD2. The CDR3 has 14 residues. Trimming removed 3 bases from V and 7 bases from J; junction bases left unmatched: 6. CDR1 and CDR2 (germline): SGHRS, YFSETQ. CDR3 loop: CASSSSGGGNEQFF. CDR3 bases: TGCGCCAGCAGCTCGAGCGGGGGCGGGAATGAGCAGTTCTTC.

The chain carries TRBV9 and TRBJ2-5, with a possible D match to TRBD1 (5 bases). V lost 1 base and J lost 1, with 14 bases in between. CDR3 size: 16 residues. Germline CDR1 and CDR2: SGDLS and YYNGEE. As DNA, the CDR3 is TGTGCCAGCAGCGTAAGGCAGGGCGATTTCCAAGAGACCCAGTACTTC. Amino acid sequence: CASSVRQGDFQETQYF.

The rearrangement uses TRBV3-1 (or the pseudogene TRBV3-2) and TRBJ1-4, with D perhaps TRBD1 (5 bases). Trimming left V 4 bases short and J 5 bases short, with 11 bases between. The CDR3 contains 14 residues. From germline, CDR1 is LGHDT and CDR2 YNNKEL (reference sequence). The CDR3 sequence: CASSRRQSNEKLFF. CDR3 coding DNA: TGTGCCAGCAGCCGAAGACAGTCGAATGAAAAACTGTTTTTT.

This chain connects TRBV5-4 to TRBJ2-1; 12 bases are shared with TRBD2. V trimming: 4 bases; J trimming: 4 bases; junction bases outside the gene matches: 6. The CDR3 has 16 residues. CDR1 and CDR2 from the germline V gene are SGHNT and YYREEE (reference sequence). CDR3 DNA: TGTGCCAGCAGCCCCCTAGCGGGGGGGGTATACAATGAGCAGTTCTTC. This gives the protein CASSPLAGGVYNEQFF.

This clone has more than one count but fewer than ten. This chain links TRBV5-4 with TRBJ1-6, with D hard to call. The ends were cut back, 3 bases at V and 0 bases at J, with 22 bases in the middle. Germline CDR1 and CDR2: SGHNT and YYREEE (reference sequence). The CDR3 has 20 residues. The CDR3 DNA sequence: TGTGCCAGCAGCTCCAATACTCCGGGGTTCCTGAGCTCCTATAATTCACCCCTCCACTTT. Residues: CASSSNTPGFLSSYNSPLHF.

In its sample, this clone was seen once. Other DNA variants within this sample encode the same CDR3. The rearrangement joins TRBV15 to TRBJ1-1; D perhaps matches TRBD1 (6 bases). This CDR3 has 16 amino acids. Germline V lookup: CDR1 LNHNV, CDR2 YYDKDF (reference sequence). Trimming took 0 bases from V and 8 from J, leaving 19 bases between them. This CDR3 is CATSRDRTAGRTEAFF. CDR3 bases: TGTGCCACCAGCAGAGATCGGACAGCCGGGAGGACCGAAGCTTTCTTT.